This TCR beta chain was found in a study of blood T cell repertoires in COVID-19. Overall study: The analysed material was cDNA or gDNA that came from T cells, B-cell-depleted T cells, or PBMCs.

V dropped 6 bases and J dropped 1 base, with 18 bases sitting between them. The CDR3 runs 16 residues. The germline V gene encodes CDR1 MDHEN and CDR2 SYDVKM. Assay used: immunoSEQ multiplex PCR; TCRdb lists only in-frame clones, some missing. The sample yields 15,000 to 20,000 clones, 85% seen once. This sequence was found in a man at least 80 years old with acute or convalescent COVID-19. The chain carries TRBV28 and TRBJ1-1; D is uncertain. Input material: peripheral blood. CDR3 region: CASSMAPPGKNTEAFF. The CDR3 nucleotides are TGTGCCAGCAGCATGGCCCCCCCAGGAAAGAACACTGAAGCTTTCTTT.